The present TCR beta chain was sequenced within a study of T cell responses to AZD1222 COVID-19 vaccine. Study-wide results and limits: Regions 160-218 and 743-854 dominated among vaccine-associated CD4 TCRs spanning spike. Among AZD1222 vaccinees, only six were seropositive at baseline. After two AZD1222 doses, spike-specific TCR breadth and depth rose versus day 0.

Combined were second doses at about 4 or about 12 weeks. CDR1 and CDR2 (germline): KGHSH, LQKENI. This CDR3 contains 15 residues. V dropped 3 bases and J dropped 7; count of bases not matched to a gene: 4. Assay used: immunoSEQ multiplex PCR; TCRdb lists only in-frame clones, some missing. Among some 120,000 clones, about 88% were seen once, and the ten largest hold over 9%. As regards this clone: Antigen unknown.

The sequence derives from an adult who received the AZD1222 COVID-19 vaccine. The J gene is TRBJ1-5, the V gene TRBV18; 12 bases agree with TRBD1. The specimen was peripheral blood, collected 28 days after the second AZD1222 dose. The CDR3 coding sequence is TGTGCCAGCTCACCCGGGACAGGGGGCGGACAGCCCCAGCATTTT. Its protein is CASSPGTGGGQPQHF.